This TCR beta chain was observed in a study of Graves' ophthalmopathy and Graves' hyperthyroidism. RNA transcripts served as template for amplifying TCR beta CDR3 sequences. Amplification began with first-round RT-PCR using HTBI primers, then second-round multiplex PCR was performed. TCRdb re-analysed the multiplex PCR reads in MiXCR, keeping a single row per CDR3 protein. The repertoire holds around 470,000 distinct CDR3 sequences, around an eighth seen once, with 9.8% in the top ten. V dropped 7 bases and J dropped 4 bases, with 16 bases sitting between them. Germline CDR1 is SGHAT and CDR2 is FQDESV (reference sequence). There are 14 residues in the CDR3.

Sequenced sample: blood. This receptor was identified in a woman aged 25-40 years with Graves' ophthalmopathy. The chain uses TRBV11-1 and TRBJ1-1; TRBD1 might be the D (6 bases). DNA for the CDR3: TGTGCCAGCACGCTAACAGGGAGGGGCACTGAAGCTTTCTTT. Translating gives CASTLTGRGTEAFF.